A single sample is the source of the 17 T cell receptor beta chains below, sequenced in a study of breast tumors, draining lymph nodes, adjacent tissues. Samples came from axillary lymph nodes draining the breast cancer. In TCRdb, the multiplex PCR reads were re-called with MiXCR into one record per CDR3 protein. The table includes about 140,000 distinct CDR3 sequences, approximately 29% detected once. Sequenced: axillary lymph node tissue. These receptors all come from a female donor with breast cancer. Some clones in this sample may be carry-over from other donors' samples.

This chain's CDR3 is CASSQTYEQYF. The CDR3, as DNA: TGTGCCAGCAGTCAGACATACGAGCAGTACTTC. The chain links TRBV2 to TRBJ2-7, with D hard to call. CDR3 length: 11 residues. Germline V CDR1 and CDR2: SNHLY, FYNNEI. V was trimmed by 5 bases and J by 4 bases, leaving 6 bases between them.

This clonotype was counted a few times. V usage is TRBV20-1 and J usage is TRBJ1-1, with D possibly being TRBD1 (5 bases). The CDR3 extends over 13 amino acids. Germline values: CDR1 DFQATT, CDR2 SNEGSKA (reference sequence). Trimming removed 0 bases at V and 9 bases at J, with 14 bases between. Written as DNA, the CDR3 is TGCAGTGCTAGAGATCAGGGTCCCGACAAAGCTTTCTTT. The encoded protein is CSARDQGPDKAFF.

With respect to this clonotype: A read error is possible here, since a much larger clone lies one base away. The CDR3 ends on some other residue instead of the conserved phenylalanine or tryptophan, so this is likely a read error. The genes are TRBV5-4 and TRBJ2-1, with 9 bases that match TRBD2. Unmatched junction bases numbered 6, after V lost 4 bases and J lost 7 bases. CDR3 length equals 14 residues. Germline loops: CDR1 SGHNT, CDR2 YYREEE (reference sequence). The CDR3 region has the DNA TGTGCCAGCAGCCCCGGGACTAGCCAGAATGAGCAGTTCCTC. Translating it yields CASSPGTSQNEQFL.

CDR3 sequence: CASSLGGLGVGAFF. Here the CDR3 DNA reads TGTGCCAGCAGCTTAGGTGGCTTGGGGGTGGGGGCTTTCTTT. The chain joins TRBV11-2 to TRBJ1-1; D might be TRBD1 (5 bases). CDR1 SGHAT and CDR2 FQNNGV come from the germline V gene. The V gene lost 1 base and the J gene lost 11 bases, with 17 bases spanning the gap. This CDR3 is 14 amino acids long.

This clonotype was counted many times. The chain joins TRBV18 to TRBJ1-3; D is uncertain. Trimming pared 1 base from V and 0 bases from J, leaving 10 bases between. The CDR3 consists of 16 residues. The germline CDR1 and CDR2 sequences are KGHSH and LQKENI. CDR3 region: CASSPQEGHSGNTIYF. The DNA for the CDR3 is TGTGCCAGCTCACCACAAGAGGGTCACTCTGGAAACACCATATATTTT. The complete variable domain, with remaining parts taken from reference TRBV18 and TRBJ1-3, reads NAGVMQNPRHLVRRRGQEARLRCSPMKGHSHVYWYRQLPEEGLKFMVYLQKENIIDESGMPKERFSAEFPKEGPSILRIQQVVRGDSAAYFCASSPQEGHSGNTIYFGEGSWLTVV.

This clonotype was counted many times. CDR3 loop: CASSRLQVHEQFF. As DNA, the CDR3 is TGTGCCAGCAGCCGGTTACAGGTCCATGAGCAGTTCTTC. This chain connects TRBV3-1 to TRBJ2-1; perhaps TRBD1 as D (5 bases). The V end lost 4 bases, the J end lost 8 bases, and 12 bases lay between the germline ends. Germline-derived CDR1 and CDR2 are LGHDT and YNNKEL (reference sequence). The CDR3 totals 13 residues.

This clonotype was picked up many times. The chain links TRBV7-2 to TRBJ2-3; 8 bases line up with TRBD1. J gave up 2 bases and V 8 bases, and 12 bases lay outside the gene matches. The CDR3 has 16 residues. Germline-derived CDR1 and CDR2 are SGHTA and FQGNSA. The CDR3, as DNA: TGTGCCAGCTTCATCCGGCGGACAGGGAACACAGATACGCAGTATTTT. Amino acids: CASFIRRTGNTDTQYF.

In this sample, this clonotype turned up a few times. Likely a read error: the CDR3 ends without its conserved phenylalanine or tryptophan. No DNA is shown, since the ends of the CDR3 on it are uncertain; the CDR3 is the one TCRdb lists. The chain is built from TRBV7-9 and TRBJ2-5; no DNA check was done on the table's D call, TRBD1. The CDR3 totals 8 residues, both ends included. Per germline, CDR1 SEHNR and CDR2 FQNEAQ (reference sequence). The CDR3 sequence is CASSQTGT.

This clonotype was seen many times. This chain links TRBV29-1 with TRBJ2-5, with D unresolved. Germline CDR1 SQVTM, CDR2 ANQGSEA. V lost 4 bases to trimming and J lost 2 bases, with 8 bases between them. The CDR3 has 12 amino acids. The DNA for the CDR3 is TGCAGCGTTGTTTGGGTTCAAGAGACCCAGTACTTC. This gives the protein CSVVWVQETQYF. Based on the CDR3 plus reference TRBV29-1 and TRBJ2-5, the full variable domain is SAVISQKPSRDICQRGTSLTIQCQVDSQVTMMFWYRQQPGQSLTLIATANQGSEATYESGFVIDKFPISRPNLTFSTLTVSNMSPEDSSIYLCSVVWVQETQYFGPGTRLLVL.

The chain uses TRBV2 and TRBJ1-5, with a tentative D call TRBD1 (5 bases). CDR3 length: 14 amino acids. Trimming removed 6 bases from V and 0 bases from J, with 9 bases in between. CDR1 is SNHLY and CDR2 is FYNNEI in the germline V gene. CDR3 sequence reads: CASRGRISNQPQHF. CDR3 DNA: TGTGCCAGCAGGGGACGGATTAGCAATCAGCCCCAGCATTTT.

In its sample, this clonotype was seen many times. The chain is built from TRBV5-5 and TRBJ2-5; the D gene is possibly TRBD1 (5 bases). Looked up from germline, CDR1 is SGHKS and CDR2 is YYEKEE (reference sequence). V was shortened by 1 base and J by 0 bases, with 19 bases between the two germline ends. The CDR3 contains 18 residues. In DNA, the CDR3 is TGTGCCAGCAGCTTGAGGACCGCCCAGGGATCGTACCAAGAGACCCAGTACTTC. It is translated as CASSLRTAQGSYQETQYF.

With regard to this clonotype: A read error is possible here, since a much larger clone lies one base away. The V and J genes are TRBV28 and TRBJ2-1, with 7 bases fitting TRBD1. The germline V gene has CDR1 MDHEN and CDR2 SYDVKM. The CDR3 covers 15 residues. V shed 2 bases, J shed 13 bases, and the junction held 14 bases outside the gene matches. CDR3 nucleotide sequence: TGTGCCAGCAGTTTAGTCTTTGGACAGGACCTGTTTCAGTTCTTC. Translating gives CASSLVFGQDLFQFF.

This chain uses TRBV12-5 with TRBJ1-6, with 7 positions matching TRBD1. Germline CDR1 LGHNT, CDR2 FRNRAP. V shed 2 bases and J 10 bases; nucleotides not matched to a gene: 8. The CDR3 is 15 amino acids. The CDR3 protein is CASGLITGVTSPLHF. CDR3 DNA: TGTGCTAGTGGTTTGATAACAGGGGTTACCTCACCCCTCCACTTT.

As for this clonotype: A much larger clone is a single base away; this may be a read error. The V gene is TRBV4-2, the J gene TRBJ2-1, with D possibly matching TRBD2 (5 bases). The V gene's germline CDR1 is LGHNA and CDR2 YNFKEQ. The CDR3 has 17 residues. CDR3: CARSPKPSGLFPNEQFF. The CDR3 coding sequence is TGTGCCCGCAGCCCTAAACCTAGTGGACTCTTCCCAAATGAGCAGTTCTTC.

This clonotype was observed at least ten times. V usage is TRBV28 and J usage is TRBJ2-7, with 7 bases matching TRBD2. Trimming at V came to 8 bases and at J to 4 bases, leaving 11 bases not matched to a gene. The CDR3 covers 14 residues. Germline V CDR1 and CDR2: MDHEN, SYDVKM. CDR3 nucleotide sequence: TGTGCCAGCTATCCTCGGGGGGATTTATACGAGCAGTACTTC. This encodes CASYPRGDLYEQYF. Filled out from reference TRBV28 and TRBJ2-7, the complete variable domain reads DVKVTQSSRYLVKRTGEKVFLECVQDMDHENMFWYRQDPGLGLRLIYFSYDVKMKEKGDIPEGYSVSREKKERFSLILESASTNQTSMYLCASYPRGDLYEQYFGPGTRLTVT.

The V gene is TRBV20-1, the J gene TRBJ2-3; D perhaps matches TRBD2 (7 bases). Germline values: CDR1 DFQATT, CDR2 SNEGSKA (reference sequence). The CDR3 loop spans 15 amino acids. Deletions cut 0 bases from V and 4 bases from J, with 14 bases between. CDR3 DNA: TGCAGTGCTAGAGATTGGGGGGGGCAGGCAGATACGCAGTATTTT. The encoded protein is CSARDWGGQADTQYF.

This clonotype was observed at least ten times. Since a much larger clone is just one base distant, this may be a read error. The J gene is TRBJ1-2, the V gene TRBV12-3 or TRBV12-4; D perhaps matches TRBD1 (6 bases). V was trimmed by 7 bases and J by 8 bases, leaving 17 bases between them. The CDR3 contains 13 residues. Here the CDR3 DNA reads TGTGCCAGCATTGACCAGGGGAGCGGCGGCTACACCTTC. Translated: CASIDQGSGGYTF.